Following are 5 T cell receptor beta chains from one sample sequenced in a study of metastatic and nonmetastatic thyroid tumors. No treatment had been given to any patient before thyroid surgery. MiXCR reprocessed the PCR reads for TCRdb. The sample has 25,000 to 30,000 clones, around a quarter seen once. Specimen: blood. The source is a female donor with papillary thyroid cancer or a benign thyroid nodule (not recorded which). Some clones in this sample may be carry-over from other donors' samples.

There are many counts of this clone. The CDR3 reads CASSLETGSSYEQYF. DNA of the CDR3: TGTGCCAGCAGCTTAGAAACAGGGAGTTCCTACGAGCAGTACTTC. This rearrangement joins TRBV7-6 to TRBJ2-7; a possible D gene is TRBD1 (6 bases). In germline, CDR1 is SGHVS, CDR2 FNYEAQ. This CDR3 has 15 residues. The V and J ends lost 1 base and 1 base respectively, with 11 bases between them.

The V gene is TRBV20-1, the J gene TRBJ2-2; no reliable D call. V gave up 3 bases and J gave up 7 bases, with 9 bases separating them. This CDR3 comprises 12 residues. Germline lookup yields CDR1 DFQATT and CDR2 SNEGSKA (reference sequence). CDR3 DNA: TGCAGTGCTAGTGGGTATTTCGGGGAGCTGTTTTTT. This codes for CSASGYFGELFF.

This clone showed up many times. J is TRBJ2-1 and V is TRBV2; D is undetermined. V lost 7 bases to trimming and J lost 5 bases, with 12 bases between them. CDR1 and CDR2 from the germline V gene are SNHLY and FYNNEI. CDR3 length: 13 residues. Here the CDR3 DNA reads TGTGCCAGCATCGTACAGCCTGACAATGAGCAGTTCTTC. Translated, it gives CASIVQPDNEQFF.

This clone came up many times. The rearrangement links TRBV7-2 to TRBJ2-5; the D is unclear. Trimming removed 1 base from V and 2 bases from J, with 11 bases in between. The V gene's germline CDR1 is SGHTA and CDR2 FQGNSA. This CDR3 region has 15 residues. As DNA, the CDR3 is TGTGCCAGCAGCTTAGAGGGCAGGTTACAAGAGACCCAGTACTTC. Translated: CASSLEGRLQETQYF.

This clone appeared a few times. V usage is TRBV11-2 and J usage is TRBJ2-1; 10 bases are shared with TRBD2. Germline V gene data show CDR1 as SGHAT and CDR2 as FQNNGV. CDR3 length: 15 amino acids. The trim removed 1 base at V and 8 bases at J, leaving 5 bases unmatched. CDR3 DNA sequence: TGTGCCAGCAGCTTAGGATCTAGCGGGAGCTATGAGCAGTTCTTC. It encodes CASSLGSSGSYEQFF. Together with reference TRBV11-2 and TRBJ2-1, the CDR3 gives the full variable domain: EAGVAQSPRYKIIEKRQSVAFWCNPISGHATLYWYQQILGQGPKLLIQFQNNGVVDDSQLPKDRFSAERLKGVDSTLKIQPAKLEDSAVYLCASSLGSSGSYEQFFGPGTRLTVL.